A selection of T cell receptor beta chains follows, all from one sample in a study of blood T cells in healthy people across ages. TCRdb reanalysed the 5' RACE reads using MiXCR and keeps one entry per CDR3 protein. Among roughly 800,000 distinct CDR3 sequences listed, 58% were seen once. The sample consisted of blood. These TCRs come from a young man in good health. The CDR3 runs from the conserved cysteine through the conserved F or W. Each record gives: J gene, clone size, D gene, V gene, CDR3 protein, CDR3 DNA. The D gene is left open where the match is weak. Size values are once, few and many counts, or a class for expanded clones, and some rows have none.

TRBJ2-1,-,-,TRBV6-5,CASSYGARQGSYNEQFF,TGTGCCAGCAGCTACGGGGCTCGTCAGGGAAGTTACAATGAGCAGTTCTTC
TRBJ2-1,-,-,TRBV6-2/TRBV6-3,CASTINGNEQFF,TGTGCCAGCACCATAAACGGAAATGAGCAGTTCTTC
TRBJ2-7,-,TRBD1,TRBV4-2,CASSQDQGVQYF,TGTGCCAGCAGCCAAGATCAGGGGGTGCAGTACTTC
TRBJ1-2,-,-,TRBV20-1,CSAPTPTAYGYTF,TGCAGTGCCCCGACCCCGACAGCCTATGGCTACACCTTC
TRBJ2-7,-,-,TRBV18,CTSSGDGSYEQYF,TGTACCAGCTCAGGGGACGGTTCCTACGAGCAGTACTTC
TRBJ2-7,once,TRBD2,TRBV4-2,CASSHRVELALLNEQYF,TGTGCCAGCAGCCATCGAGTTGAACTAGCGCTCCTCAATGAGCAGTACTTC
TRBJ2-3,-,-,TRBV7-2,CASSRRVGSTDTQYF,TGTGCCAGCTCTCGGCGGGTTGGGAGCACAGATACGCAGTATTTT
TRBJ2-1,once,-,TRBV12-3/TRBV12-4,CASSLGIGQGLDEQFF,TGTGCCAGCAGTTTGGGTATCGGGCAGGGGCTCGATGAGCAGTTCTTC
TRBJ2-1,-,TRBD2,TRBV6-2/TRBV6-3,CASSYGAGGIYNEQFF,TGTGCCAGCAGTTACGGTGCGGGAGGCATCTACAATGAGCAGTTCTTC
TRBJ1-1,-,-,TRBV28,CASSLWGMMNTEAFF,TGTGCCAGCAGTTTATGGGGAATGATGAACACTGAAGCTTTCTTT
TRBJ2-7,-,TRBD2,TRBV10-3,CAISDPGTRTSYEQYF,TGTGCCATCAGTGACCCCGGGACTAGAACTTCCTACGAGCAGTACTTC
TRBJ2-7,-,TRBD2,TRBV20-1,CSARPLAGGGYEQYF,TGCAGTGCTCGCCCCCTTGCGGGAGGAGGCTACGAGCAGTACTTC
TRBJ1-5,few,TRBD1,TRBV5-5,CASSFGDSYQPQHF,TGTGCCAGCAGCTTCGGGGACAGCTATCAGCCCCAGCATTTT
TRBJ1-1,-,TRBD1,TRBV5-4,CASRPGQGYRDTEAFF,TGTGCCAGCAGGCCGGGACAGGGTTATCGGGACACTGAAGCTTTCTTT
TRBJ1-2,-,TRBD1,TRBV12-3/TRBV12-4,CASRRQGLFYGYTF,TGTGCCAGCAGACGACAGGGCCTATTCTATGGCTACACCTTC
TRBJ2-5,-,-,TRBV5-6,CASSPRRWTRETQYF,TGTGCCAGCAGCCCCCGACGGTGGACAAGAGAGACCCAGTACTTC
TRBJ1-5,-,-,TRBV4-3,CASSQDQGTPQHF,TGCGCCAGCAGCCAAGATCAGGGGACGCCCCAGCATTTT
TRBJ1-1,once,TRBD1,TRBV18,CASSPPGTGNTEAFF,TGTGCCAGCTCACCACCCGGGACAGGGAACACTGAAGCTTTCTTT
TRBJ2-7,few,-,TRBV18,CASSPPGRGYEQYF,TGTGCCAGCTCACCACCAGGCAGGGGCTACGAGCAGTACTTC